This TCR beta chain was captured by sequencing in a study of T cell responses to AZD1222 COVID-19 vaccine. Repertoires were generated with immunoSEQ multiplex PCR, while TCRdb's copy carries only in-frame clones and drops some. The repertoire holds 150,000 to 200,000 clones, 87% seen once, with around 3% in the top ten. The CDR3 spans 17 residues. Overall study findings and caveats: The study sampled repertoires only after the peak T cell response.

Remarks on this clone: The antigen remains undetermined.

The sequence derives from an adult in good health. The specimen comprised peripheral blood, sampled on day 0 of AZD1222 vaccination. The rearrangement joins TRBV21-1 to TRBJ2-7; the table's TRBD2 call for D was not verified on the DNA. TRBV21-1 is described as a pseudogene. The CDR3 nucleotides are TGTGCCAGCAGCATGGGACTAGCGGGAGGATCACGCTACGAGCAGTACTTC. It specifies CASSMGLAGGSRYEQYF.